The sequence of this T cell receptor beta chain was determined in a study of immune evolution from preneoplasia to lung adenocarcinoma. Study observations and caveats: Later-stage lesions seemingly showed higher T cell density and diversity than normal lung.

V gave up 7 bases and J gave up 0 bases, with 14 bases separating them. This CDR3 is 15 amino acids long. Germline V gene sequence: CDR1 SNHLY, CDR2 FYNNEI. As regards this clone: Antigen specificity is unknown.

Libraries were prepared by immunoSEQ multiplex PCR; TCRdb keeps only in-frame clonotypes and omits some of them. The sample yields some 5,800 clones, roughly three quarters seen once. The rearrangement links TRBV2 to TRBJ2-3; D is undetermined. This TCR was recovered from a person aged 55-85 years with lung adenocarcinoma. Sequenced material: FFPE adjacent normal lung tissue. Here the CDR3 reads CASTQDHPSTDTQYF. Written as DNA, the CDR3 is TGTGCCAGCACCCAGGACCATCCTAGCACAGATACGCAGTATTTT. Supplemented by reference TRBV2 and TRBJ2-3, the full variable domain reads EPEVTQTPSHQVTQMGQEVILRCVPISNHLYFYWYRQILGQKVEFLVSFYNNEISEKSEIFDDQFSVERPDGSNFTLKIRSTKLEDSAMYFCASTQDHPSTDTQYFGPGTRLTVL.